Below, 32 T cell receptor beta chains from the same sample are listed, as sequenced in a study of vaccination and CD4 T cells after COVID-19. Sequencing of DNA taken from cultured CD4+ T cells relied on the Oncomine TCR Beta short-read assay. TCRdb re-called the PCR reads with MiXCR, one entry per CDR3 protein. This table holds approximately 15,000 distinct CDR3 sequences, 50% to 75% found once. For these TCRs, the target antigens are not known. Treatment denoted: 10-day PBMC culture with coronavirus spike peptide pools or control peptides (ViraFEST assay). The specimen sequenced was CD4+ T cells from blood, cultured in vitro. The receptors were sampled from a human donor who had recovered from COVID-19.

This clonotype was detected a few times. This chain uses TRBV27 with TRBJ1-2, with TRBD1 matching over 7 bases. CDR1 is MNHEY, CDR2 SMNVEV, per germline (reference sequence). Losses at the gene ends were 5 bases for V and 8 bases for J; bases not matched to a gene: 17. This CDR3 is built from 16 residues. The CDR3 nucleotides are TGTGCCAGCAGTCCATTGCCTTCAGACAGGGCGGGGGGCTACACCTTC. It is translated as CASSPLPSDRAGGYTF.

This clonotype has only a few counts. This sequence joins TRBV7-2 and TRBJ1-1; unclear D gene. The CDR3 length is 14 residues. The V and J ends lost 2 bases and 3 bases respectively, with 10 bases between them. Germline V gives CDR1 SGHTA, CDR2 FQGNSA. CDR3 protein: CASSLTDGDTEAFF. The DNA for the CDR3 is TGTGCCAGCAGCTTAACCGACGGGGACACTGAAGCTTTCTTT.

CDR3 amino acids: CATTPPGRQGCKTQYF. The CDR3 DNA reads as TGTGCCACCACGCCCCCCGGGAGACAGGGTTGCAAGACCCAGTACTTC. The J gene is TRBJ2-5, the V gene TRBV24-1; perhaps TRBD1 as D (7 bases). The CDR3 runs 16 residues. V gave up 8 bases and J gave up 6 bases, with 24 bases separating them. CDR1 and CDR2 from the germline V gene are KGHDR and SFDVKD.

V is TRBV20-1 and J is TRBJ2-7; D not resolved. This CDR3 is built from 11 residues. Germline lookup yields CDR1 DFQATT and CDR2 SNEGSKA (reference sequence). V gave up 3 bases and J gave up 5 bases, with 8 bases separating them. The CDR3 loop is CSARKGDEQYF. Written as DNA, the CDR3 is TGCAGTGCTAGGAAGGGCGACGAGCAGTACTTC.

The chain joins TRBV7-2 to TRBJ1-1, with TRBD1 matching over 7 bases. V lost 1 base to trimming and J lost 7 bases; unmatched junction nucleotides: 9. This CDR3 comprises 15 residues. Germline V gives CDR1 SGHTA, CDR2 FQGNSA. The CDR3 here is CASSLGRTGVHEAFF. CDR3 DNA: TGTGCCAGCAGCTTAGGTAGGACAGGCGTACATGAAGCTTTCTTT.

V gene TRBV7-2 combines with J gene TRBJ2-5, with 7 nucleotides matching TRBD1. V shed 9 bases and J 4 bases; nucleotides not matched to a gene: 8. Germline loops: CDR1 SGHTA, CDR2 FQGNSA. The CDR3 covers 13 residues. The CDR3 nucleotides read TGTGCCAGTAAGAGGGGGCAGGGAGAGACCCAGTACTTC. Its protein is CASKRGQGETQYF.

This clonotype has more than one count but fewer than ten. CDR3 coding DNA: TGCAGTTCTCAAACTCGGGTGGCTGAAGCTTTCTTT. This translates into CSSQTRVAEAFF. The genes are TRBV20-1 and TRBJ1-1; D is unresolved. Trimming cost V 8 bases and J 6 bases, with 16 bases left between them. The CDR3 sequence is 12 residues long. Germline V gene sequence: CDR1 DFQATT, CDR2 SNEGSKA (reference sequence).

The chain carries TRBV25-1 and TRBJ2-7; D call uncertain. The CDR3 loop spans 13 amino acids. Trimming removed 3 bases from V and 0 bases from J, with 6 bases in between. Germline V gene sequence: CDR1 MGHDK, CDR2 SYGVNS. CDR3: CASSERGSYEQYF. CDR3 bases: TGTGCCAGCAGTGAGAGAGGCTCCTACGAGCAGTACTTC.

The chain recombines TRBV20-1 with TRBJ2-5, with 9 bases that match TRBD1. There are 14 residues in the CDR3. CDR1 and CDR2 (germline): DFQATT, SNEGSKA (reference sequence). Trimming took 3 bases from V and 5 from J; bases not matched to a gene: 7. Here the CDR3 DNA reads TGCAGTGCTAGCGGACAGGGGATTGGGGAGACCCAGTACTTC. Translation gives CSASGQGIGETQYF.

The J gene is TRBJ1-4, the V gene TRBV7-9; maybe TRBD1 (6 bases). The CDR3 length is 14 residues. Germline V gives CDR1 SEHNR, CDR2 FQNEAQ (reference sequence). V lost 4 bases to trimming and J lost 4 bases, with 10 bases between them. The CDR3 DNA reads TGTGCCAGCAGCTACCGGGACATTAATGAAAAACTGTTTTTT. Translated: CASSYRDINEKLFF.

This clonotype was seen only a few times. V is TRBV7-2 and J is TRBJ2-2; D remains unclear. The ends were cut back, 3 bases at V and 0 bases at J, with 2 bases in the middle. CDR1 is SGHTA and CDR2 is FQGNSA in the germline V gene. The CDR3 spans 13 residues. CDR3 bases: TGTGCCAGCAGCTTTCCGAACACCGGGGAGCTGTTTTTT. This sequence encodes CASSFPNTGELFF.

The gene calls are TRBV7-9 and TRBJ1-2, with 7 positions matching TRBD1. The CDR3 loop spans 18 amino acids. Germline loops: CDR1 SEHNR, CDR2 FQNEAQ (reference sequence). Germline trimming cut 1 base from V and 1 base from J; bases unmatched to any gene: 12. CDR3: CASSLGPRRQGSNYGYTF. The CDR3 bases are TGTGCCAGCAGCTTAGGCCCCCGCAGACAGGGAAGTAACTATGGCTACACCTTC.

The rearrangement links TRBV10-3 to TRBJ1-2; D perhaps matches TRBD1 (5 bases). Germline assignment: CDR1 ENHRY and CDR2 SYGVKD. Trimming took 6 bases from V and 8 from J, leaving 16 bases between them. The CDR3 length is 13 residues. CDR3 region: CAIRGGSPGGYTF. CDR3 nucleotides: TGTGCCATCAGGGGGGGGTCACCTGGGGGCTACACCTTC.

This clonotype was counted once. V gene TRBV11-2 combines with J gene TRBJ1-5; 9 bases agree with TRBD1. Germline CDR1 SGHAT, CDR2 FQNNGV. The junction had 6 bases not matched to a gene; V was cut back by 4 bases and J by 2 bases. The CDR3 is 16 amino acids. CDR3 DNA: TGTGCCAGCAGCTCCGGGACAGGGATGGGCAATCAGCCCCAGCATTTT. Amino acid sequence: CASSSGTGMGNQPQHF.

The genes are TRBV20-1 and TRBJ2-1; TRBD2 agrees at 15 bases. The CDR3 has 15 residues. V trimming: 5 bases; J trimming: 5 bases; junction bases outside the gene matches: 4. CDR1 is DFQATT and CDR2 is SNEGSKA in the germline V gene (reference sequence). DNA of the CDR3: TGCAGTGCTCCTCGGACTAGCGGGAGGGACAATGAGCAGTTCTTC. Protein product: CSAPRTSGRDNEQFF.

A few counts support this clonotype. CDR3 nucleotide sequence: TGTGCCAGCAGTGGAGGGATTTTAGGCTACACCTTC. It encodes CASSGGILGYTF. This chain connects TRBV2 to TRBJ1-2; D gene uncertain. Trimming removed 4 bases from V and 8 bases from J, with 11 bases in between. Germline V lookup: CDR1 SNHLY, CDR2 FYNNEI. This CDR3 contains 12 residues.

The sample holds a few counts of this clonotype. The gene calls are TRBV7-9 and TRBJ1-2; D possibly corresponds to TRBD1 (6 bases). Trimming took 5 bases from V and 5 from J, leaving 12 bases between them. The CDR3 is made up of 13 amino acids. CDR1 is SEHNR and CDR2 is FQNEAQ in the germline V gene (reference sequence). CDR3 protein: CASSLETGYGYTF. In DNA form, the CDR3 reads TGTGCCAGCAGCCTGGAGACAGGTTATGGCTACACCTTC. The whole variable domain, remainder taken from reference TRBV7-9 and TRBJ1-2, is DTGVSQNPRHKITKRGQNVTFRCDPISEHNRLYWYRQTLGQGPEFLTYFQNEAQLEKSRLLSDRFSAERPKGSFSTLEIQRTEQGDSAMYLCASSLETGYGYTFGSGTRLTVV.

This clonotype was counted between two and nine times. V is TRBV2 and J is TRBJ1-1; D remains unclear. CDR1 and CDR2 (germline): SNHLY, FYNNEI. Trimming removed 1 base from V and 1 base from J, with 4 bases in between. The CDR3 spans 13 residues. As DNA, the CDR3 is TGTGCCAGCAGTGAAGGGGGGAACACTGAAGCTTTCTTT. Translation: CASSEGGNTEAFF.

In the case of this clonotype: At one end the junction does not follow the germline gene, possibly because of a read error. The chain is built from TRBV10-3 and TRBJ1-6, with D maybe TRBD1 (5 bases). Germline CDR1 reads ENHRY; CDR2 reads SYGVKD. The CDR3 totals 19 residues. The CDR3 nucleotides are TGTGCCAGCAGTTACTCGATCGACGGACAAAGCTCCTATAATTCACCCCTCCACTTT. It encodes CASSYSIDGQSSYNSPLHF.

This sequence joins TRBV30 and TRBJ1-2; a possible D gene is TRBD1 (5 bases). V was pared by 5 bases and J by 8 bases, with 18 bases between. Germline V gene lookup returns CDR1 GTSNPN and CDR2 SVGIG (reference sequence). The CDR3 totals 13 residues. CDR3 protein: CAWARGRALGYTF. Written as DNA, the CDR3 is TGTGCCTGGGCGCGCGGCAGGGCATTGGGCTACACCTTC.

This clonotype was seen a handful of times. The chain has TRBV7-2 and TRBJ2-3, with 8 bases identical to TRBD1. The CDR3 totals 15 residues. Germline-derived CDR1 and CDR2 are SGHTA and FQGNSA. The V and J ends lost 4 bases and 5 bases, in that order; junction bases with no gene match: 8. The CDR3 DNA reads as TGTGCCAGCAGCTCACTCGGACAGGGACTAGATACGCAGTATTTT. Residues: CASSSLGQGLDTQYF.

The rearrangement links TRBV11-2 to TRBJ2-7, with D perhaps TRBD1 (6 bases). Germline V gives CDR1 SGHAT, CDR2 FQNNGV. CDR3 length: 13 residues. Trimming removed 2 bases from V and 5 bases from J, with 10 bases in between. CDR3 protein: CASSLPYRDEQYF. In DNA, the CDR3 is TGTGCCAGCAGCTTACCATACAGGGACGAGCAGTACTTC.

The rearrangement links TRBV6-1 to TRBJ1-1; no firm D call. V lost 6 bases, J lost 11 bases, and 13 bases lay in between. Germline V gene lookup returns CDR1 MNHNS and CDR2 SASEGT. CDR3 size: 11 residues. The CDR3 loop is CASRGREKAFF. In DNA, the CDR3 is TGTGCCAGCAGAGGCCGGGAAAAGGCTTTCTTT.

V is TRBV30 and J is TRBJ1-3; 7 positions match TRBD1. With V trimmed by 7 bases and J by 5 bases, 8 bases remained unmatched. The CDR3 spans 13 residues. Germline V CDR1 and CDR2: GTSNPN, SVGIG (reference sequence). DNA of the CDR3: TGTGCCTTCTCCCGGGACAGAAGAAACACCATATATTTT. Translated, it gives CAFSRDRRNTIYF.

The J gene is TRBJ2-5, the V gene TRBV6-2 or TRBV6-3; 10 bases align to TRBD1. The trim removed 2 bases at V and 0 bases at J, leaving 0 bases unmatched. Germline-derived CDR1 and CDR2 are MNHEY and SVGEGT. This CDR3 comprises 15 residues. The CDR3 bases are TGTGCCAGCAGTTACGGGACAGGGGACCAAGAGACCCAGTACTTC. This translates into CASSYGTGDQETQYF.

The chain joins TRBV24-1 to TRBJ2-3; D perhaps matches TRBD1 (6 bases). The V gene's germline CDR1 is KGHDR and CDR2 SFDVKD. Trimming pared 3 bases from V and 2 bases from J, leaving 17 bases between. The CDR3 has 17 amino acids. Here the CDR3 DNA reads TGTGCCACCAGTGATGCCCAGGGGATGGGCCCCACAGATACGCAGTATTTT. Translating it yields CATSDAQGMGPTDTQYF.

This clonotype has just a few counts. This chain connects TRBV10-3 to TRBJ1-1; D might be TRBD1 (6 bases). The CDR3 consists of 15 residues. The V gene's germline CDR1 is ENHRY and CDR2 SYGVKD. The ends were cut back, 4 bases at V and 0 bases at J, with 12 bases in the middle. The DNA for the CDR3 is TGTGCCATCAGTGCCGACAGGCGCATGAACACTGAAGCTTTCTTT. It codes for CAISADRRMNTEAFF.

The chain joins TRBV27 to TRBJ2-3; D is uncertain. The CDR3 is 14 residues long. The V gene lost 4 bases and the J gene lost 1 base, with 9 bases spanning the gap. Germline V gene data show CDR1 as MNHEY and CDR2 as SMNVEV (reference sequence). This CDR3 reads CASSWRGRTDTQYF. Written as DNA, the CDR3 is TGTGCCAGCAGTTGGAGAGGCCGCACAGATACGCAGTATTTT.

The chain joins TRBV27 to TRBJ2-5; D assignment may be TRBD1 or TRBD2 (7 bases each). The germline gives CDR1 MNHEY, CDR2 SMNVEV (reference sequence). This CDR3 contains 15 residues. Trimming left V 6 bases short and J 7 bases short, with 21 bases between. In nucleotides, the CDR3 is TGTGCCAGCAGCCTAAGGGGGGGGACAGTGGGGACCCAGTACTTC. This translates into CASSLRGGTVGTQYF.

The chain uses TRBV6-2 or TRBV6-3 and TRBJ1-1; D ambiguous. The V gene's germline CDR1 is MNHEY and CDR2 SVGEGT. V was trimmed by 6 bases and J by 2 bases, leaving 16 bases between them. CDR3 length: 15 residues. In DNA form, the CDR3 reads TGTGCCAGCAGCAAGGACTGGGCGGTAAACACTGAAGCTTTCTTT. This codes for CASSKDWAVNTEAFF.

The table lists this clonotype with a few counts. The CDR3 reads CASSFTGEAEKLFF. The CDR3 nucleotides are TGTGCCAGCAGTTTTACAGGGGAGGCGGAAAAACTGTTTTTT. The rearrangement uses TRBV28 and TRBJ1-4; 7 nucleotides align to TRBD1. Germline trimming cut 3 bases from V and 8 bases from J; bases unmatched to any gene: 6. Germline V gives CDR1 MDHEN, CDR2 SYDVKM. The CDR3 has 14 amino acids.

The chain employs TRBV7-2 and TRBJ2-7; D is perhaps TRBD1 (5 bases). V lost 1 base and J 0 bases, leaving 10 bases between the germline ends. Germline values: CDR1 SGHTA, CDR2 FQGNSA. The CDR3 sequence is 15 residues long. The CDR3 region has the DNA TGTGCCAGCAGCTTAGATTCAGGGTCCTCCTACGAGCAGTACTTC. Its translation is CASSLDSGSSYEQYF.